This T cell receptor (beta chain) was sequenced for a study of human T cells and chemical hapten exposure. Across the study: Per-sample TCR yield variation was attributed mainly to small pooled library volume differences. Overall study findings and caveats: With regard to DPC sensitization, TCRs above 1 in 1000 frequency did not change.

Stated time point: healthy volunteer bleed at 6 weeks. Unseparated into fractions, whole blood served as the source from which total RNA was extracted. Library construction involved attaching unique molecular identifiers to individual cDNA molecules, which allowed quantitative, reproducible TCR counting. In the original analysis: TCR counts had a median of approximately 96,000 per sample and spanned about 20,000 to 750,000. MiXCR was run by TCRdb on the RACE reads, yielding one entry per CDR3 protein. These V and J calls derive from TCRdb rather than the authors' analysis. The sample lists fewer than 100,000 distinct CDR3 sequences; around 9.3% were seen once. This clonotype was observed at least ten times. Its antigen is currently unknown. CDR3 length: 15 amino acids. Trimming removed 5 bases from V and 4 bases from J, with 17 bases in between.

The clonotype comes from a female donor in good health. Some clones in this sample may be carry-over from other donors' samples. This rearrangement joins TRBV12-3 or TRBV12-4 to TRBJ1-2, with TRBD1 as a possible D gene (6 bases). The sequenced sample consisted of whole blood. CDR3 DNA sequence: TGTGCCAGCAGTCCTTCCCGGGGGCATTTCTATGGCTACACCTTC. It is translated as CASSPSRGHFYGYTF.